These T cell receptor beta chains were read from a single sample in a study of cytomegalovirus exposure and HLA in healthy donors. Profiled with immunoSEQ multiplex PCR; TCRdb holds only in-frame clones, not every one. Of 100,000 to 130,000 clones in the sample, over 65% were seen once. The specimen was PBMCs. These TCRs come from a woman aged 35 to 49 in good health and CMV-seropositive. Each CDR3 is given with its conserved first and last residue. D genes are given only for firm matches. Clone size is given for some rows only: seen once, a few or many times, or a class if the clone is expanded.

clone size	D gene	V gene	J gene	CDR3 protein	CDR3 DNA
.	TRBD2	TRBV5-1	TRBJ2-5	CASRASGGHQETQYF	TGCGCCAGCCGCGCTAGCGGGGGGCACCAAGAGACCCAGTACTTC
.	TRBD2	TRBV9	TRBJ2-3	CASSVKAGETTDTQYF	TGTGCCAGCAGCGTAAAAGCGGGGGAGACCACAGATACGCAGTATTTT
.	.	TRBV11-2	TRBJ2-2	CASSFLTGELFF	TGTGCCAGCAGCTTCCTTACCGGGGAGCTGTTTTTT
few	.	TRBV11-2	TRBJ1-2	CASSLDLRGGASGYTF	TGTGCCAGCAGCTTAGATCTTAGGGGGGGCGCTTCGGGCTACACCTTC
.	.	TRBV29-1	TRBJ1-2	CSVDKGGGGYTF	TGCAGCGTGGACAAAGGGGGGGGTGGCTACACCTTC
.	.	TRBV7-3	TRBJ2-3	CASSLHPGIDTQYF	TGTGCCAGCAGCTTACATCCGGGGATCGATACGCAGTATTTT
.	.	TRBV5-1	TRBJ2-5	CASSPLLEQETQYF	TGCGCCAGCAGCCCGCTGCTGGAGCAAGAGACCCAGTACTTC
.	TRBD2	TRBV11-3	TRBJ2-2	CASSPSGGAPGELFF	TGTGCCAGCAGCCCCAGCGGGGGGGCCCCCGGGGAGCTGTTTTTT
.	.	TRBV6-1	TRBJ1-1	CASSGLGGMNTEAFF	TGTGCCAGCAGTGGACTAGGAGGGATGAACACTGAAGCTTTCTTT
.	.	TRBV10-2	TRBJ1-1	CASRPPGWNTEAFF	TGCGCCAGCAGGCCACCCGGGTGGAACACTGAAGCTTTCTTT
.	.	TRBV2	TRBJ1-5	CASSEALAGGGSNQPQHF	TGTGCCAGCAGTGAAGCGTTGGCAGGTGGTGGGAGCAATCAGCCCCAGCATTTT
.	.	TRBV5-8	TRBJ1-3	CASSSRRGVSSGNTIYF	TGTGCCAGCAGCTCGCGAAGGGGTGTTAGCTCTGGAAACACCATATATTTT
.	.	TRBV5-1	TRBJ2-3	CASSLNGESTDTQYF	TGCGCCAGCAGCTTGAACGGGGAAAGCACAGATACGCAGTATTTT
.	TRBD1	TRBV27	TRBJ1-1	CASNRDSLATEAFF	TGTGCCAGCAACCGGGACAGTCTCGCCACTGAAGCTTTCTTT
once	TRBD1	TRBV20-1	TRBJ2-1	CSAGTGGEQFF	TGCAGTGCGGGGACAGGTGGTGAGCAGTTCTTC
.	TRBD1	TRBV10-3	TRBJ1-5	CATTGTANSNQPQHF	TGTGCCACCACTGGGACAGCTAATAGCAATCAGCCCCAGCATTTT
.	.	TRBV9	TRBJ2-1	CASSVTNSPYNEQFF	TGTGCCAGCAGCGTAACTAACTCCCCCTACAATGAGCAGTTCTTC
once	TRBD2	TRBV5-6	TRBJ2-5	CASSPLRTGGKYQETQYF	TGTGCCAGCAGCCCCCTGCGTACGGGAGGGAAATACCAAGAGACCCAGTACTTC
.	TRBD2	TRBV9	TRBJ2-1	CASSASGGMGEQFF	TGTGCCAGCAGCGCTAGCGGGGGTATGGGTGAGCAGTTCTTC
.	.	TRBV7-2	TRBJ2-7	CASSPMGRISYEQYF	TGTGCCAGCAGCCCCATGGGGAGGATCTCCTACGAGCAGTACTTC
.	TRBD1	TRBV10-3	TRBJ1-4	CAISESPGQINEKLFF	TGTGCCATCAGTGAGTCGCCGGGACAGATTAATGAAAAACTGTTTTTT
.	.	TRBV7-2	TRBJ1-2	CASSGPEGTDPYGYTF	TGTGCCAGCAGCGGACCGGAGGGGACGGACCCTTATGGCTACACCTTC
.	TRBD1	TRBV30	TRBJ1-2	CAWGTGAGYGYTF	TGTGCCTGGGGAACAGGGGCCGGGTATGGCTACACCTTC
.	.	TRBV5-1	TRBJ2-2	CASSFGGNWHTGELFF	TGCGCCAGCAGCTTTGGCGGTAATTGGCACACCGGGGAGCTGTTTTTT
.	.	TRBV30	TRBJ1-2	CAWTRVPGGYTF	TGTGCCTGGACCCGGGTCCCCGGTGGCTACACCTTC
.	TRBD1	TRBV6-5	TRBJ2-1	CASRPDRDNEQFF	TGTGCCAGCAGACCGGACAGGGACAATGAGCAGTTCTTC
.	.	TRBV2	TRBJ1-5	CASSESPNQPQHF	TGTGCCAGCAGTGAATCTCCTAATCAGCCCCAGCATTTT
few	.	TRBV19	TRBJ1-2	CASSIGGTTHYGYTF	TGTGCCAGTAGTATCGGGGGGACTACTCACTATGGCTACACCTTC
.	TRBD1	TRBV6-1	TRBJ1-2	CASSEGFGGQGRYTF	TGTGCCAGCAGTGAAGGTTTCGGGGGACAGGGCCGCTACACCTTC
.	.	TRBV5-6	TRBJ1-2	CASSLGQILNPYGYTF	TGTGCCAGCAGCTTGGGGCAGATACTAAACCCCTATGGCTACACCTTC
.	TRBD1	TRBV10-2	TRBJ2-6	CASSKGQESSGANVLTF	TGCGCCAGCAGCAAGGGACAGGAAAGCTCTGGGGCCAACGTCCTGACTTTC
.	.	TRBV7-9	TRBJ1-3	CASTSWGEGNTIYF	TGTGCCAGCACTTCGTGGGGGGAAGGAAACACCATATATTTT
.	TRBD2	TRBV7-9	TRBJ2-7	CASSRGDSKTYEQYF	TGTGCCAGCAGCCGGGGGGACTCCAAAACCTACGAGCAGTACTTC
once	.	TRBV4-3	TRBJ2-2	CASSQGTGQNTGELFF	TGCGCCAGCAGCCAAGGAACGGGACAGAACACCGGGGAGCTGTTTTTT
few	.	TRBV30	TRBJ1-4	CAWSMKGKEEKLFF	TGTGCCTGGAGTATGAAGGGGAAGGAGGAAAAACTGTTTTTT
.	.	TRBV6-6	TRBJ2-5	CASSYSRQYQETQYF	TGTGCCAGCAGTTACTCGAGGCAATACCAAGAGACCCAGTACTTC
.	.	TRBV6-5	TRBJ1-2	CASSYREGSNYGYTF	TGTGCCAGCAGTTACCGTGAGGGTAGCAACTATGGCTACACCTTC
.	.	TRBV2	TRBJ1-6	CASSVEGDSPLHF	TGTGCCAGCAGTGTTGAAGGGGATTCACCCCTCCACTTT
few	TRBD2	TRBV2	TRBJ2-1	CASFSGLGGEQFF	TGTGCCAGCTTCTCGGGACTAGGGGGTGAGCAGTTCTTC
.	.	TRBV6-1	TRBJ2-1	CASIPTQDSWHEQFF	TGTGCCAGCATCCCTACACAGGACAGTTGGCATGAGCAGTTCTTC
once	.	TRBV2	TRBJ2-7	CASSDETPYEQYF	TGTGCCAGCAGTGATGAGACTCCATACGAGCAGTACTTC
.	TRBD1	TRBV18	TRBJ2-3	CASSPRTGGTDTQYF	TGTGCCAGCTCACCGCGGACAGGGGGCACAGATACGCAGTATTTT
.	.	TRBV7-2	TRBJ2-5	CASSRYQETQYF	TGTGCCAGCAGCCGGTACCAAGAGACCCAGTACTTC
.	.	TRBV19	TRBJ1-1	CASSIGTKPLEAFF	TGTGCCAGTAGTATAGGGACAAAACCGCTTGAAGCTTTCTTT
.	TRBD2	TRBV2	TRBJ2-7	CASSVRSGGPQEQYF	TGTGCCAGCAGCGTTCGGAGCGGGGGGCCACAAGAGCAGTACTTC